This T cell receptor beta chain emerged from a study of shared clonotypes between healthy human individuals. The overall study: The plates for each donor numbered three CD4 naive, three CD4 memory, two CD8 naive and one CD8 memory.

V was shortened by 2 bases and J by 2 bases, with 9 bases between the two germline ends. The CDR3 contains 14 residues. The germline gives CDR1 MDHEN, CDR2 SYDVKM. Measured with immunoSEQ multiplex PCR; TCRdb has only the in-frame clones, and not every one. The sample lists about 2 million clones, roughly 95% seen once, with 0.13% in the top ten. Sample: naive CD4+ T cells sorted from blood. Subset of the sample: CD45RA+ positively selected. The sequence derives from a man between 18 and 29 years old in good health. V is TRBV28 and J is TRBJ2-5; perhaps TRBD2 as D (6 bases). In nucleotides, the CDR3 is TGTGCCAGCAGTTTAGGAGGGACGCAAGAGACCCAGTACTTC. Its translation is CASSLGGTQETQYF.